Included here is one T cell receptor (beta chain) sequence, with context. This sample is drawn from a study of long-term antiretroviral therapy in people with HIV. The cryopreserved samples used held roughly 0.95-10 million PBMC prior to extraction of DNA. This was the immunoSEQ v3.0 assay at survey level. Repertoires were generated with immunoSEQ multiplex PCR, while TCRdb's copy carries only in-frame clones and drops some. The table lists some 35,000 clones, about 70% of them singletons. Germline V CDR1 and CDR2: SGHAT, FQNNGV. V was clipped by 0 bases and J by 5 bases, with 11 bases between them. The CDR3 length is 14 residues.

The rearrangement links TRBV11-2 to TRBJ2-7; no clear D gene. Sample: unsorted PBMCs, taken 3 years after starting antiretroviral therapy. This receptor was taken from a middle-aged man with HIV. CDR3 loop: CASSLEWARDEQYF. CDR3 DNA: TGTGCCAGCAGCTTAGAATGGGCCCGGGACGAGCAGTACTTC.